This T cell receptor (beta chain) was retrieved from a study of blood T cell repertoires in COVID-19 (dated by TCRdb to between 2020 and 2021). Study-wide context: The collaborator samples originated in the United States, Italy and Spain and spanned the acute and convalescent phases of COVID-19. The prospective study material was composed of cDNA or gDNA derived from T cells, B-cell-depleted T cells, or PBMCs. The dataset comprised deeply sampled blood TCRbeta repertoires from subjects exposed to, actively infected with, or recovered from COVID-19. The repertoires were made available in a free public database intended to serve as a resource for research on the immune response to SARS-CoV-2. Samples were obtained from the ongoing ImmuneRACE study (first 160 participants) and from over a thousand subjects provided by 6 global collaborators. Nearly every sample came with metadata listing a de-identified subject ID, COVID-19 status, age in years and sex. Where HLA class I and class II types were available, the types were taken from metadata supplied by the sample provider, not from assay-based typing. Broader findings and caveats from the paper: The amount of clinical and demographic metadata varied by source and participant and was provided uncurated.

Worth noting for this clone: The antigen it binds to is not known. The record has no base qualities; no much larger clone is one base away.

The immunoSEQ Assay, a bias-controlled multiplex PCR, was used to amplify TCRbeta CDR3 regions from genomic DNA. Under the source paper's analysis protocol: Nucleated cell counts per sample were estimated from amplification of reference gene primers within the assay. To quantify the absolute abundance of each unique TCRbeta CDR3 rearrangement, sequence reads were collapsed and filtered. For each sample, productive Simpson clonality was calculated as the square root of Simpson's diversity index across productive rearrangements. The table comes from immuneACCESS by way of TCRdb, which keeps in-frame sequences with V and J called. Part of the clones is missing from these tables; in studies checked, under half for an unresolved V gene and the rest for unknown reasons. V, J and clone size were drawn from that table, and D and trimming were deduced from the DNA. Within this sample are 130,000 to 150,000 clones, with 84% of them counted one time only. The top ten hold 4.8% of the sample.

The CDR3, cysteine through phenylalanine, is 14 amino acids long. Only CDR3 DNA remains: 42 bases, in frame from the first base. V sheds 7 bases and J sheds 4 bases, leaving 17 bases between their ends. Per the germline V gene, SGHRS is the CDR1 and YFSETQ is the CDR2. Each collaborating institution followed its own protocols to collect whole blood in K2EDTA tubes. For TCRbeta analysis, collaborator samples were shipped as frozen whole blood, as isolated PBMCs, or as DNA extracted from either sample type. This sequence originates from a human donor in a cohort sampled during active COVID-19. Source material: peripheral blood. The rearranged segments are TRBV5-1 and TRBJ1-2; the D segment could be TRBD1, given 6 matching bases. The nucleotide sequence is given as TGCGCCAGCGGATCAGGGGTTGCTGGCTATGGCTACACCTTC. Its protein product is CASGSGVAGYGYTF.